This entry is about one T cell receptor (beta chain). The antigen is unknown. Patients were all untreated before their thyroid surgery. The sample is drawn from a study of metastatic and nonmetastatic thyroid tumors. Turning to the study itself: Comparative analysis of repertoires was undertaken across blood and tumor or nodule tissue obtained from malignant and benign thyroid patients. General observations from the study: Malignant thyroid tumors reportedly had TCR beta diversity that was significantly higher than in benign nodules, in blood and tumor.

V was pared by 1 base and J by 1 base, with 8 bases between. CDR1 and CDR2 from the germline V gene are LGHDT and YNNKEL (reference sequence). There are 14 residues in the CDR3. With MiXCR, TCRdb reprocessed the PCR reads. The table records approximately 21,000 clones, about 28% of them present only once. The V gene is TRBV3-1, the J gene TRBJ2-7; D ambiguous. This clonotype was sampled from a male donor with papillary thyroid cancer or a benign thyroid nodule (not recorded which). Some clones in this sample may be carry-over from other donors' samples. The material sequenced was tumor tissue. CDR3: CASSQGSVSYEQYF. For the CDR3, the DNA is TGTGCCAGCAGCCAAGGGTCTGTATCCTACGAGCAGTACTTC.